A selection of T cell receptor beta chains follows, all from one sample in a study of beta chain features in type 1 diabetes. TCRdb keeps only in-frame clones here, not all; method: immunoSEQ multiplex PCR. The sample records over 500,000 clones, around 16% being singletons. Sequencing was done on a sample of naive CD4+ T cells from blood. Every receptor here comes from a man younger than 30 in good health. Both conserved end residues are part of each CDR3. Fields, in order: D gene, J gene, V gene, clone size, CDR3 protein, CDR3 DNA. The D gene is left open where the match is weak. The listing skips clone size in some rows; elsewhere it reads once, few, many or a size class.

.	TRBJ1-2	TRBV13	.	CASSRSSGFRNTF	TGTGCCAGCAGCCGTAGTTCAGGGTTTAGAAACACCTTC
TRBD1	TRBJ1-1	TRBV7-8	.	CASREYRGLNTEAFF	TGTGCCAGCAGAGAATACAGGGGCTTGAACACTGAAGCTTTCTTT
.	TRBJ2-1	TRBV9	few	CASSPQGIAYNEQFF	TGTGCCAGCAGCCCACAGGGTATTGCCTACAATGAGCAGTTCTTC
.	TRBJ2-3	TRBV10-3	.	CAISASASTDTQYF	TGTGCCATCAGTGCTTCAGCGAGCACAGATACGCAGTATTTT
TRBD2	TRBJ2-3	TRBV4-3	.	CASSPTGTSGTYIGTDTQYF	TGCGCCAGCAGCCCCACAGGGACTAGCGGGACTTATATCGGGACAGATACGCAGTATTTT
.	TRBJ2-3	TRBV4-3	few	CASSQGGRAGPTDTQYF	TGCGCCAGCAGCCAAGGGGGGCGAGCGGGACCCACAGATACGCAGTATTTT
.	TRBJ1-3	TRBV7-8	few	CASSLARTFSGNTIYF	TGTGCCAGCAGCTTAGCCAGGACATTCTCTGGAAACACCATATATTTT
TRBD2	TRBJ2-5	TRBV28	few	CASSLTNRLAGPQETQYF	TGTGCCAGCAGTCTCACCAACCGACTAGCGGGTCCCCAAGAGACCCAGTACTTC
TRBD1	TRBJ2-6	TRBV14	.	CASSQVRSRTGSSGANVLTF	TGTGCCAGCAGCCAAGTCCGGTCAAGGACAGGGTCCTCTGGGGCCAACGTCCTGACTTTC
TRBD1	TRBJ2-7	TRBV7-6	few	CASSLTSQGAYEQYF	TGTGCCAGCAGCTTAACTTCACAGGGGGCCTACGAGCAGTACTTC
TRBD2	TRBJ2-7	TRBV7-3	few	CASSLGALAGGYEQYF	TGTGCCAGCAGCTTAGGGGCACTAGCGGGAGGCTACGAGCAGTACTTC
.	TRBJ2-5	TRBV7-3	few	CASSLNGQGISETQYF	TGTGCCAGCAGCTTAAATGGCCAGGGGATTAGTGAGACCCAGTACTTC
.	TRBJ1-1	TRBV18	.	CASSPPPGVRTEAFF	TGTGCCAGCTCACCACCCCCAGGTGTGCGCACTGAAGCTTTCTTT
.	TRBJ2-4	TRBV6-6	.	CASRTGITANIQYF	TGTGCCAGCAGGACCGGGATAACCGCGAACATTCAGTACTTC
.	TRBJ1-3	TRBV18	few	CASSPPSVSSGNTIYF	TGTGCCAGCTCACCACCGAGCGTAAGCTCTGGAAACACCATATATTTT
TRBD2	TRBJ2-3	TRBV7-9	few	CASSLGLAGGTDTQYF	TGTGCCAGCAGCTTAGGACTAGCGGGAGGCACAGATACGCAGTATTTT
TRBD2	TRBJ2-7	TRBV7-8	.	CASSPPGTSGSHEQYF	TGTGCCAGCAGCCCCCCAGGGACTAGTGGGAGCCACGAGCAGTACTTC
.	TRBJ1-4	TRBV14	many	CASSQQTVSNEKLFF	TGTGCCAGCAGCCAGCAGACAGTTTCGAATGAAAAACTGTTTTTT
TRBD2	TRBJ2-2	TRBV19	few	CASSRLAANTGELFF	TGTGCCAGTAGTAGACTAGCGGCGAACACCGGGGAGCTGTTTTTT
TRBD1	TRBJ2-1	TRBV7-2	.	CASSRTGGFEQFF	TGTGCCAGCAGCCGGACAGGGGGCTTTGAGCAGTTCTTC